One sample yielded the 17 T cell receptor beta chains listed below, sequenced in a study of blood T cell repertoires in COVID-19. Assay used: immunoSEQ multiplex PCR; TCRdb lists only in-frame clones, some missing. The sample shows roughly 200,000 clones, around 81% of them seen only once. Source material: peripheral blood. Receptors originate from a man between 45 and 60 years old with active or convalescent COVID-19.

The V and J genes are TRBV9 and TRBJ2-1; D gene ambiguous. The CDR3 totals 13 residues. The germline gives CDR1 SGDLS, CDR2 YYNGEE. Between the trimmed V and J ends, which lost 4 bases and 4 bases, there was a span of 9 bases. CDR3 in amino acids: CASSPGSYNEQFF. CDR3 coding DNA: TGTGCCAGCAGCCCCGGGTCGTACAATGAGCAGTTCTTC.

Here the CDR3 DNA reads TGTGCCAGCAGTTTACCGGGATCCTATGGCTACACCTTC. Protein sequence: CASSLPGSYGYTF. This chain connects TRBV12-3 or TRBV12-4 to TRBJ1-2; D gene ambiguous. V was cut by 2 bases and J by 4 bases, with 8 bases left in between. CDR3 length: 13 residues.

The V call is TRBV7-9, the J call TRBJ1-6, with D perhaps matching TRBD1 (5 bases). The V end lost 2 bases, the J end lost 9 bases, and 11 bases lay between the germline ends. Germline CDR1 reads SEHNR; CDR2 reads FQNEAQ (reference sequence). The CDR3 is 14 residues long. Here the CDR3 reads CASSLSNGGSPLHF. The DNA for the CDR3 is TGTGCCAGCAGCTTAAGCAACGGGGGTTCACCCCTCCACTTT.

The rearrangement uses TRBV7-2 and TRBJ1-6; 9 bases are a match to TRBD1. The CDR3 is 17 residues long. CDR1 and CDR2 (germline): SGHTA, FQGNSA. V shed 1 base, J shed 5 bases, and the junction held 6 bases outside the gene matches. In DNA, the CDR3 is TGTGCCAGCAGCTTAGAAGGGACAGGGCTGAATAATTCACCCCTCCACTTT. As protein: CASSLEGTGLNNSPLHF.

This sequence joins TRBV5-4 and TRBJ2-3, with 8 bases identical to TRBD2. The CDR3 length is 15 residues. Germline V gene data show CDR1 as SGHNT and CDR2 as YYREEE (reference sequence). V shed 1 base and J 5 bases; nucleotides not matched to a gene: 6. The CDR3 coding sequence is TGTGCCAGCAGCTTGCACGGGGGGGAGGGAGATACGCAGTATTTT. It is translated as CASSLHGGEGDTQYF.

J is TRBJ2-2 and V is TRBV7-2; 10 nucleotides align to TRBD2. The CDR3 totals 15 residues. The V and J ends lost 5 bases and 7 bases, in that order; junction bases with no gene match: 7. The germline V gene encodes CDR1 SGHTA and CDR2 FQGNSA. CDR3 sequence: CASSRAGGPIGELFF. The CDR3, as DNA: TGTGCCAGCAGCAGAGCGGGGGGGCCGATCGGGGAGCTGTTTTTT.

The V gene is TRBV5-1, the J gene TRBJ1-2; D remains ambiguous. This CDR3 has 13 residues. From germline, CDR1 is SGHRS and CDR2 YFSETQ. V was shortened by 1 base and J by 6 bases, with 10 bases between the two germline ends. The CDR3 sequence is CASSLKTGNGYTF. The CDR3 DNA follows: TGCGCCAGCAGCTTGAAAACCGGGAATGGCTACACCTTC.

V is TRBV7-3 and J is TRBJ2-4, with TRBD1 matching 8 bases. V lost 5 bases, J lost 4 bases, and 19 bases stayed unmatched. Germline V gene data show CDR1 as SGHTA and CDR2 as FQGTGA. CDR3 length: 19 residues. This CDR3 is CASSLLTGERMPGKNIQYF. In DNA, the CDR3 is TGTGCCAGCAGCCTCCTGACAGGGGAAAGGATGCCGGGTAAAAACATTCAGTACTTC.

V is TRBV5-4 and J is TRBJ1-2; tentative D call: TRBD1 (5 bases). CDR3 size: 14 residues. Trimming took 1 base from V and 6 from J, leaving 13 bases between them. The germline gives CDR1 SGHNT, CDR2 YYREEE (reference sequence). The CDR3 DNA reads TGTGCCAGCAGCTTGAAGGGGTCGGGTCATGGCTACACCTTC. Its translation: CASSLKGSGHGYTF.

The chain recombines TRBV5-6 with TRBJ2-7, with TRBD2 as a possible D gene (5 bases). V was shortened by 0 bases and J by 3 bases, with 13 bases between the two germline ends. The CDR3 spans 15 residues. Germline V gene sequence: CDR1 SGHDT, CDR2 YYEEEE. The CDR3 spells CASSLGLGVGYEQYF. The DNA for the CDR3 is TGTGCCAGCAGCTTGGGGTTGGGAGTGGGCTACGAGCAGTACTTC.

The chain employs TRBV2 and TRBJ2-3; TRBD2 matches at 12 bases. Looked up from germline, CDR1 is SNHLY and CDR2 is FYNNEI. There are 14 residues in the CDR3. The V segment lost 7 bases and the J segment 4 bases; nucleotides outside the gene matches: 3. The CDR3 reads CASNRLAGADTQYF. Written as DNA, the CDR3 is TGTGCCAGCAACCGACTAGCGGGAGCAGATACGCAGTATTTT.

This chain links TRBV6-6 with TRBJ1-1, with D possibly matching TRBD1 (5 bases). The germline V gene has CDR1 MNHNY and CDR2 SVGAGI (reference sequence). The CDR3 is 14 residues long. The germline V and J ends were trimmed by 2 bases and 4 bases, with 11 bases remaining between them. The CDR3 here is CASSYDPGLTEAFF. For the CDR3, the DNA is TGTGCCAGCAGTTACGATCCAGGGCTCACTGAAGCTTTCTTT.

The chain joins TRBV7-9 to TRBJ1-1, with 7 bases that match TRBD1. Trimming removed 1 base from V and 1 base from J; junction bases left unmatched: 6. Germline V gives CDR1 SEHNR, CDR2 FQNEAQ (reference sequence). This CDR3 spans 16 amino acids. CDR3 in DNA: TGTGCCAGCAGCTTAGATGGTAACAGGGGGAACACTGAAGCTTTCTTT. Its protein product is CASSLDGNRGNTEAFF.

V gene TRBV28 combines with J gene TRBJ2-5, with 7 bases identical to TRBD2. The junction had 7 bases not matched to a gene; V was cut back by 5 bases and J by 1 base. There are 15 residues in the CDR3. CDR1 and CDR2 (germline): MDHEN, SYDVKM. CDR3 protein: CASSIMGGGQETQYF. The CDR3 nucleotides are TGTGCCAGCAGTATCATGGGGGGGGGCCAAGAGACCCAGTACTTC. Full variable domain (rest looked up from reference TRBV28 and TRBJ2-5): DVKVTQSSRYLVKRTGEKVFLECVQDMDHENMFWYRQDPGLGLRLIYFSYDVKMKEKGDIPEGYSVSREKKERFSLILESASTNQTSMYLCASSIMGGGQETQYFGPGTRLLVL.

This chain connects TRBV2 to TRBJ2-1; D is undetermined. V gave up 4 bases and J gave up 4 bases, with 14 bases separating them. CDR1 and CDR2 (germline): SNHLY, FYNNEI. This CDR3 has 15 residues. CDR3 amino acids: CASSVQAIAYNEQFF. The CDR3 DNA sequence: TGTGCCAGCAGTGTTCAGGCAATTGCGTACAATGAGCAGTTCTTC.

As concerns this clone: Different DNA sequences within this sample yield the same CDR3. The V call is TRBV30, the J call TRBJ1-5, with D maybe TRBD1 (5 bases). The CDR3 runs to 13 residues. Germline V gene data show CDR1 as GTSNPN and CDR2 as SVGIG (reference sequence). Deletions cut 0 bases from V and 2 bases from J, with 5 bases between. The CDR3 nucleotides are TGTGCCTGGAGTGTACAGGGCAATCAGCCCCAGCATTTT. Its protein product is CAWSVQGNQPQHF.

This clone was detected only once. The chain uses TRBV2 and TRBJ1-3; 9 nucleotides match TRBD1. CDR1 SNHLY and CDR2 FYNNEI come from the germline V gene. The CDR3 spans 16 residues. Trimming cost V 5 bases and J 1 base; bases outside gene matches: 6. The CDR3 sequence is CASSYRGQGSGNTIYF. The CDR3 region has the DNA TGTGCCAGCAGTTACAGGGGGCAGGGGTCTGGAAACACCATATATTTT. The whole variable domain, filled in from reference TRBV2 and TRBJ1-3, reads EPEVTQTPSHQVTQMGQEVILRCVPISNHLYFYWYRQILGQKVEFLVSFYNNEISEKSEIFDDQFSVERPDGSNFTLKIRSTKLEDSAMYFCASSYRGQGSGNTIYFGEGSWLTVV.